In its sample, the clone carrying this T cell receptor (beta chain) was seen a few times. The antigen is undetermined. CDR1 LNHNV and CDR2 YYDKDF come from the germline V gene (reference sequence). The ends were cut back, 7 bases at V and 1 base at J, with 22 bases in the middle. The CDR3 is made up of 17 amino acids. This sample stems from a study of vaccination and CD4 T cells after COVID-19. As for the study in general: The convalescents, six males and four females, included two who were Hispanic.

The Oncomine TCR Beta short-read assay was what sequenced the DNA obtained from cultured CD4+ T cells. Cultures of CD4+ T cells served as the source for extracting genomic DNA. TCRdb called the PCR reads again in MiXCR, with one record for every CDR3 protein. The top ten clones hold 9.5% to 15% of a sample with approximately 23,000 distinct CDR3 sequences, 30% to 35% of them seen once. Indicated treatment: approximately nine-day PBMC culture with coronavirus spike peptide pools or control peptides (ViraFEST assay). The clonotype was recovered from a human donor with COVID-19. Sample: cultured CD4+ T cells from blood. The chain uses TRBV15 and TRBJ1-1; TRBD1 is a possible D gene (6 bases). DNA of the CDR3: TGTGCCACCATCCAGGACAGATTCGGGGATAAGAACACTGAAGCTTTCTTT. Translated, it gives CATIQDRFGDKNTEAFF. The whole variable domain, remainder taken from reference TRBV15 and TRBJ1-1, is DAMVIQNPRYQVTQFGKPVTLSCSQTLNHNVMYWYQQKSSQAPKLLFHYYDKDFNNEADTPDNFQSRRPNTSFCFLDIRSPGLGDTAMYLCATIQDRFGDKNTEAFFGQGTRLTVV.